This T cell receptor beta chain was sequenced in a study of beta chain features in type 1 diabetes (dated by TCRdb to 2016 to 2019). Regarding the complete study: Patients and healthy donors did not differ in mean age, gender distribution, total cell number or subset yield. A total of approximately 100 million sorted cells were examined across all samples, and the number of cells per subset was strongly correlated with RNA yield. The study compared TCRB repertoires of sorted circulating CD4+ T cell subsets between recently diagnosed type 1 diabetes patients and matched healthy donors. Naive and central memory subsets were obtained from all 30 or so donors, but regulatory and stem cell-like memory subsets were isolated from only 8 patients and 8 healthy donors. What the research found in general, with its limitations: The naive, central memory and regulatory TCRB repertoires appeared to resemble one another more closely among patients than among healthy donors. In all four CD4+ subsets, TCRB CDR3 length was moderately but significantly shorter in type 1 diabetes patients. Fewer insertions and more nucleotide deletions at VDJ recombination sites were observed in patients with type 1 diabetes, implying thymic rearrangement abnormalities. PCR might favor shorter templates, but patient and control samples were amplified and corrected together, so any skew would affect both groups equally. Sequencing cDNA rather than genomic DNA could over-represent highly expressing activated cells, although activation and CD3 levels did not differ between groups. HLA sub-analyses involved small numbers of individuals, so any influence of HLA type on TCRB rearrangement remained unresolved.

A single peripheral blood draw of around 0.11 L on average was collected from each donor into heparinised tubes. Using a panel that included CD45RO, CCR7, CD25, CD127, CD95 and CD27, naive, central memory, regulatory and stem cell-like memory CD4+ T cells were sorted on a BD FACSAria II. A purity above 95% was achieved for all sorted populations. Right away, PBMCs were isolated by Lymphoprep density gradient centrifugation and were stained directly, with no culture step. Samples were stained and sorted in pairs, with one healthy donor and one patient per experiment, so that batch effects were minimized. A remark on this clone: The antigen it binds to is not known. No clone much larger than this one lies a single base away; base qualities are absent.

All of the isolated RNA was reverse transcribed with the High Capacity cDNA Reverse Transcription Kit, so expressed TCRB transcripts were sequenced. Deep immunoSEQ sequencing was performed on naive, central memory and regulatory T cell samples, with an average of around 3.4 million total reads per sample. Sorted cells were lysed in RLT buffer and RNA was extracted with DNase-treated RNeasy Micro or Mini kits, depending on cell number. To prevent cross-contamination, each cell subset was processed individually, whereas patient and healthy donor samples were processed jointly. Using the immunoSEQ multiplex PCR, TCRB sequences were amplified from cDNA into 87-bp fragments spanning the CDR3 region. The amplicons were sequenced using the Illumina HiSeq platform. Concerning the study's data processing: PCR bias was corrected computationally using synthetic template baselines, and reads within Hamming distance 2 were collapsed, with unmergeable singletons discarded. Reads were aligned to IMGT to assign V, D and J genes, CDR3 length, and insertions or deletions at six rearrangement sites. Within each subset, clonotype counts were normalized to sorted cell number, and only after that were true diversity and Gini coefficients computed with the tcR R package. The overlap coefficient, calculated on TCRB nucleotide sequences, was used to measure repertoire sharing. In its TCRdb copy, this immuneACCESS table keeps in-frame sequences only and misses some clones. Where compared with another copy, unresolved V genes explain less than half of these, and the others have no known cause. Clone size and the V and J calls come from that table; the DNA yielded D and trimming. The sample table shows some 360,000 clones, and 8% to 10% are seen once. The ten largest clones take up over 0.45% of the sample.

Per the germline V gene, SQVTM is the CDR1 and ANQGSEA is the CDR2. V lost 5 bases and J lost 1 base; the stretch between them is 12 bases long. The CDR3 holds 14 amino acids from the cysteine to the phenylalanine. Of the read, only the CDR3 DNA is kept; its 42 bases are in frame from base 1. The clonotype comes from a man aged 30 to 39 with type 1 diabetes. The sequence joins TRBV29-1 to TRBJ1-5; the D gene identity is not certain. Sequenced: central memory CD4+ T cells from blood. The DNA is as follows: TGCAGCGTTCATACGGGTTTGAGCAATCAGCCCCAGCATTTT. It translates to CSVHTGLSNQPQHF.